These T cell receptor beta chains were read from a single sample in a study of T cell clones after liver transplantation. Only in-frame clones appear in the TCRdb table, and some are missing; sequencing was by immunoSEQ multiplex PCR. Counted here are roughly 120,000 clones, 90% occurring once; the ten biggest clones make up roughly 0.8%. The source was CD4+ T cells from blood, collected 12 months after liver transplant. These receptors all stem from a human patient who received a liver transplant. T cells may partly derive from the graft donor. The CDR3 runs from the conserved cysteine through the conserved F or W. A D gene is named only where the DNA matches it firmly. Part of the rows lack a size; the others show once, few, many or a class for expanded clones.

CASIPGTSGSISYNEQFF,TGTGCCAGCATCCCCGGGACTAGCGGGAGCATTTCCTACAATGAGCAGTTCTTC,TRBD2,TRBV28,TRBJ2-1,NA
CASSSPSGQGGTNEKLFF,TGTGCCAGCAGCTCCCCATCCGGACAGGGTGGAACTAATGAAAAACTGTTTTTT,TRBD1,TRBV11-3,TRBJ1-4,NA
CASSAFGEGAGETQYF,TGTGCCAGCAGCGCCTTCGGAGAAGGGGCCGGAGAGACCCAGTACTTC,NA,TRBV14,TRBJ2-5,NA
CASSPEKGGTQYF,TGTGCCAGCAGCCCCGAAAAAGGGGGTACGCAGTATTTT,NA,TRBV6-4,TRBJ2-3,NA
CASSERTGSSYEQYF,TGTGCCAGCAGCGAGCGGACAGGGAGCTCCTACGAGCAGTACTTC,TRBD1,TRBV6-1,TRBJ2-7,NA
CAWRGDRDGRGGNTIYF,TGTGCCTGGAGGGGAGACAGGGACGGCAGGGGTGGAAACACCATATATTTT,TRBD1,TRBV30,TRBJ1-3,NA
CAWSSGFSYEQYF,TGTGCCTGGAGTAGCGGGTTCTCCTACGAGCAGTACTTC,NA,TRBV30,TRBJ2-7,NA
CASNPRGGGQNQPQHF,TGTGCCAGCAACCCTAGGGGGGGAGGACAGAATCAGCCCCAGCATTTT,NA,TRBV6-6,TRBJ1-5,medium-sized
CASSYRGDDEQYF,TGTGCCAGCAGTTACAGGGGAGACGACGAGCAGTACTTC,NA,TRBV6-5,TRBJ2-7,NA
CASSSEWGEQYF,TGTGCCAGCAGCTCCGAGTGGGGAGAGCAGTACTTC,NA,TRBV14,TRBJ2-7,NA
CASNRPGTGELFF,TGCGCCAGCAACCGTCCAGGGACCGGGGAGCTGTTTTTT,NA,TRBV5-1,TRBJ2-2,NA
CASSSNRGGNIQYF,TGTGCCAGCAGTTCAAACAGGGGTGGGAACATTCAGTACTTC,TRBD1,TRBV28,TRBJ2-4,NA
CASSDTEVAFF,TGTGCCAGCAGTGACACCGAAGTGGCTTTCTTT,NA,TRBV6-1,TRBJ1-1,NA
CASSEAPASYYEQYF,TGTGCCAGCAGTGAAGCCCCAGCGAGCTACTACGAGCAGTACTTC,NA,TRBV6-1,TRBJ2-7,NA
CASSVAPAYEQYF,TGTGCCAGCAGCGTAGCCCCCGCATACGAGCAGTACTTC,NA,TRBV9,TRBJ2-7,once